The TCR beta chain under discussion was sequenced for a study of blood T cell repertoires in COVID-19 (dated by TCRdb to 2018 to 2021). About the study as a whole: Collaborator samples came from the United States, Italy and Spain and covered acute and convalescent phases of COVID-19. Where available, HLA class I and class II types were taken from metadata supplied by the sample provider and were not determined by assay-based typing. The samples were drawn from two sources: the first 160 participants of the ongoing ImmuneRACE study, and 1,200 or so subjects contributed by 6 global collaborators. Sample metadata almost always included a de-identified subject ID, COVID-19 status, age in years and sex. The repertoires were made available in a free public database intended to serve as a resource for research on the immune response to SARS-CoV-2. The prospective study material was composed of cDNA or gDNA derived from T cells, B-cell-depleted T cells, or PBMCs. Deeply sampled blood TCRbeta repertoires from subjects exposed to, actively infected with, or recovered from COVID-19 were included in the dataset. Beyond this particular receptor, the publication reports: Clinical and demographic metadata were provided uncurated, with the amount varying by source and participant.

The immunoSEQ Assay, a bias-controlled multiplex PCR, was used to amplify TCRbeta CDR3 regions from genomic DNA. In the original analysis: Within the assay, amplification of reference gene primers was used to estimate how many nucleated cells each sample contained. To quantify the absolute abundance of each unique TCRbeta CDR3 rearrangement, sequence reads were collapsed and filtered. Productive Simpson clonality was computed per sample as the square root of Simpson's diversity index over productive rearrangements. TCRdb provides this immuneACCESS table in a form limited to in-frame rearrangements. Some clones are lacking; in checked studies, under half of them reflect an unresolved V gene, and why the rest are absent is not known. D and trimming were read from the DNA, whereas the V and J calls and clone size are those reported in that table. For this sample the table gives about half a million clones, of which about 88% were detected only once. Together, the top ten hold approximately 8% of the sample.

At the junction V is shortened by 1 base and J by 6 bases, with 12 bases in between. The CDR3 covers 14 residues, taking in both the cysteine and the phenylalanine. Left in the record is the CDR3 DNA by itself, 42 bases read in frame from the first base. The germline V gene provides CDR1 SGHVS and CDR2 FQNEAQ. For this clone: Its antigen is still unknown. Within one base of it there is no much larger clone, and no base qualities were kept.

Participants in the prospective study were aged roughly 18 to 90 years, lived in some 24 United States geographic areas, and enrolled through a virtual design. In the prospective study, participants were assigned to cohorts based on the clinical history participants reported in a screening survey and a study questionnaire. ImmuneRACE Cohort 3 recovered participants were defined by two consecutive negative NP/OP PCR tests, healthcare professional clearance, or symptom resolution. Mobile phlebotomists in the prospective study collected whole blood, serum and a nasopharyngeal or oropharyngeal swab from every participant. Over a roughly two-month period, participants in the prospective study had the option of providing additional blood draws and questionnaires. Prospective study blood samples were shipped either frozen or at room temperature before DNA extraction.

The chain joins TRBV7-8 to TRBJ1-1; no D gene can be assigned with confidence. The sequence was collected from a woman aged 60-75 years who had recovered from COVID-19. The specimen sequenced was PBMCs or T cells enriched from blood (not recorded which). The nucleotide sequence reads TGTGCCAGCAGCTTAGGTGGGAGGAGGGCTGAAGCTTTCTTT. Its protein is CASSLGGRRAEAFF.